This entry describes one TCR beta chain. The antigen is unknown. The data stem from a study of T cells in Graves' hyperthyroidism and ophthalmopathy. Researchers amplified the TCR beta CDR3 regions from RNA transcripts. A first-round RT-PCR of the TCR CDR3 used the HTBI primer set. MiXCR, run by TCRdb on the multiplex PCR reads, gives a single entry per CDR3 protein. The sample shows 80,000 to 100,000 distinct CDR3 sequences, 35% to 45% of them seen only once. Study results and caveats: The blood repertoire included most of the expanded thyroid clonotypes above 0.001. Median prediction lead before ophthalmopathy onset was 5 to 7 months with the model. Stable hyperthyroidism was told apart from ophthalmopathy by a model built on 13 V-J features.

Germline loops: CDR1 KGHDR, CDR2 SFDVKD. This CDR3 contains 12 residues. The V and J ends lost 5 bases and 5 bases respectively, with 6 bases between them. Hyperthyroidism of Graves' type that showed no ophthalmopathy progression within 18 months was stable. The sample was peripheral blood or thyroid tissue (not recorded which). This sequence joins TRBV24-1 and TRBJ2-1; D assignment may be TRBD1 or TRBD2 (5 bases each). The TCR sequence derives from a woman between 25 and 40 years old with Graves' hyperthyroidism. The CDR3 nucleotides read TGTGCCACCAGTGTGGGGGACAATGAGCAGTTCTTC. Residues: CATSVGDNEQFF.